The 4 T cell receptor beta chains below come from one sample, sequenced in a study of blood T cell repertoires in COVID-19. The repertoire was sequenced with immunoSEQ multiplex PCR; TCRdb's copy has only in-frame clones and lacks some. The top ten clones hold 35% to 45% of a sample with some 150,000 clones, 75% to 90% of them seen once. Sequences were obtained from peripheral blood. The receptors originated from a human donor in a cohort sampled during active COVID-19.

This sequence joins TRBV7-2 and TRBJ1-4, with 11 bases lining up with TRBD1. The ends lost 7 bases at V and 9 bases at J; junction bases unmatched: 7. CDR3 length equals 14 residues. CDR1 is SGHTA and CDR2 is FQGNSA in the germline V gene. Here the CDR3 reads CASTTGTGGQKLFF. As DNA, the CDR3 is TGTGCCAGCACGACCGGGACAGGGGGACAAAAACTGTTTTTT.

The CDR3 region is CSVSRSDTQYF. The DNA of the CDR3 is TGCAGCGTTTCGAGGAGTGATACGCAGTATTTT. The chain combines TRBV29-1 with TRBJ2-3; the D is unclear. Trimming took 5 bases from V and 6 from J, leaving 9 bases between them. The CDR3 is made up of 11 amino acids. From germline, CDR1 is SQVTM and CDR2 ANQGSEA.

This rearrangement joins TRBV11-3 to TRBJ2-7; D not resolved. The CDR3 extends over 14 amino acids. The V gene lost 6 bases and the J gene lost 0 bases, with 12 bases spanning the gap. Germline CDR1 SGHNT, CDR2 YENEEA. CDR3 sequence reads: CASSRLRSSYEQYF. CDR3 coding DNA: TGTGCCAGCAGTAGGCTGCGGAGCTCCTACGAGCAGTACTTC.

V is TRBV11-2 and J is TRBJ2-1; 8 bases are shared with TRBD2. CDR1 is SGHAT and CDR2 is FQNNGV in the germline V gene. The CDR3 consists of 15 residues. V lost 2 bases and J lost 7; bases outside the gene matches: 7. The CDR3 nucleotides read TGTGCCAGCAGCTTATTACGGGGGGGCCAGAATGAGCAGTTCTTC. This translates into CASSLLRGGQNEQFF.